This T cell receptor (beta chain) was profiled in a study of blood T cell repertoires in COVID-19. Authors' data handling: Amplified reference gene primers provided the basis for estimating nucleated cell counts. Measured with immunoSEQ multiplex PCR; TCRdb has only the in-frame clones, and not every one. The DNA gave D and trimming, while V, J and clone size come from that table. The data hold about 400,000 clones, with nearly 90% observed a single time. The CDR3 spans 15 residues. V dropped 0 bases and J dropped 0 bases, with 7 bases sitting between them. CDR1 SGHRS and CDR2 YFSETQ come from the germline V gene.

Material for sequencing was PBMCs or T cells enriched from blood (not recorded which). This receptor was taken from a woman aged 40 to 50 with acute COVID-19. This chain uses TRBV5-1 with TRBJ1-5; D gene unclear. The DNA for the CDR3 is TGCGCCAGCAGCTTGGATCTGTCTAGCAATCAGCCCCAGCATTTT. Protein sequence: CASSLDLSSNQPQHF.